These 6 T cell receptor beta chains share one sample of origin, sequenced in a study of blood T cells in healthy people across ages. Combining a sample-barcoded 5' primer with a J-beta primer mix, a second PCR ran for roughly 6 to 12 cycles. In TCRdb, the 5' RACE reads were re-called with MiXCR into one record per CDR3 protein. The sample holds over 550,000 distinct CDR3 sequences, less than 35% seen once. Sequences were obtained from blood. These receptors were collected from a woman of 80 years or more in good health.

This clonotype was counted ten times or more. This chain joins TRBV6-2 or TRBV6-3 and TRBJ2-7; D possibly corresponds to TRBD2 (6 bases). The CDR3 consists of 16 residues. Germline loops: CDR1 MNHEY, CDR2 SVGEGT. Trimming stripped 3 bases from V and 4 bases from J, with 19 bases between. CDR3 in amino acids: CASSYPTPGLAYEQYF. The CDR3 DNA sequence: TGTGCCAGCAGTTATCCAACACCGGGACTCGCGTACGAGCAGTACTTC.

This chain connects TRBV9 to TRBJ2-1, with 8 bases fitting TRBD2. This CDR3 is 13 amino acids long. The J segment lost 10 bases and the V segment lost 1 base, leaving 4 bases of the junction unmatched. Looked up from germline, CDR1 is SGDLS and CDR2 is YYNGEE. The CDR3 DNA reads as TGTGCCAGCAGCGTAAACGCGGGGGGAGAGCAGTTCTTC. It specifies CASSVNAGGEQFF. The complete variable domain, with remaining parts taken from reference TRBV9 and TRBJ2-1, reads DSGVTQTPKHLITATGQRVTLRCSPRSGDLSVYWYQQSLDQGLQFLIQYYNGEERAKGNILERFSAQQFPDLHSELNLSSLELGDSALYFCASSVNAGGEQFFGPGTRLTVL.

This clonotype occurred a few times. The chain recombines TRBV20-1 with TRBJ2-1; TRBD2 matches 9 bases. CDR1 is DFQATT and CDR2 is SNEGSKA in the germline V gene (reference sequence). The CDR3 is made up of 14 amino acids. After removal of 7 bases from V and 0 bases from J, the junction contained 4 bases not matched to a gene. The CDR3 sequence is CSGRGGASYNEQFF. The CDR3, as DNA: TGCAGTGGGCGCGGGGGGGCCTCCTACAATGAGCAGTTCTTC.

The chain uses TRBV11-1 and TRBJ2-3, with TRBD2 identical over 9 bases. Germline trimming cut 6 bases from V and 6 bases from J; bases unmatched to any gene: 10. In germline, CDR1 is SGHAT, CDR2 FQDESV (reference sequence). The CDR3 is 15 residues long. The DNA for the CDR3 is TGTGCCAGCAGGATAACGGGGACTAGCATCGATACGCAGTATTTT. Residues: CASRITGTSIDTQYF.

This clonotype was picked up many times. The gene calls are TRBV12-3 or TRBV12-4 and TRBJ2-1; D perhaps matches TRBD1 (6 bases). The CDR3 has 11 residues. Trimming stripped 7 bases from V and 12 bases from J, with 13 bases between. The CDR3 DNA follows: TGTGCCAGCACCCGGACAGACCCGCAGTTCTTC. This translates into CASTRTDPQFF.

This clonotype was seen a handful of times. The chain combines TRBV5-5 with TRBJ1-5; D ambiguous. The V and J ends lost 0 bases and 1 base respectively, with 5 bases between them. The CDR3 runs 14 residues. Germline CDR1 SGHKS, CDR2 YYEKEE (reference sequence). As DNA, the CDR3 is TGTGCCAGCAGCTTGGCCCGGAGCAATCAGCCCCAGCATTTT. Residues: CASSLARSNQPQHF.